The clone carrying this T cell receptor beta chain has only a few counts. This record comes from a study of blood T cell repertoires in COVID-19. Study in general: COVID-19 samples, acute and convalescent, were from the United States, Italy and Spain. The cDNA or gDNA used as material had been derived from T cells, B-cell-depleted T cells, or PBMCs.

Authors' data handling: Amplified reference gene primers provided the basis for estimating nucleated cell counts. Some clones are missing from TCRdb's copy, which holds only in-frame ones; the method was immunoSEQ multiplex PCR. The D gene and trimming were derived from the DNA, and the V and J assignments and clone size from that table. The sample consists of around 150,000 clones, more than 75% of them appearing once. The ends lost 2 bases at V and 2 bases at J; junction bases unmatched: 2. CDR3 length: 15 residues. CDR1 is MNHEY and CDR2 is SVGEGT in the germline V gene. This TCR derives from a woman aged 45 to 65 with acute or convalescent COVID-19. Sample: peripheral blood. This rearrangement joins TRBV6-2 or TRBV6-3 to TRBJ1-5; 8 positions match TRBD1. The CDR3: CASSYADRGNQPQHF. Written as DNA, the CDR3 is TGTGCCAGCAGTTACGCGGACAGGGGCAATCAGCCCCAGCATTTT.